The 24 T cell receptor beta chains below were found in one sample sequenced in a study of siplizumab effects on memory and regulatory T cells. TCRdb's copy holds only in-frame clones and misses some; the assay was immunoSEQ multiplex PCR. The sample carries 57,000 or so clones, 90% to 95% recorded once. Material for sequencing was CD8+ T cells sorted from blood. These receptors all come from a human donor in good health.

The V gene is TRBV27, the J gene TRBJ2-7; D is unresolved. CDR3 length: 13 amino acids. Trimming took off 4 bases at V and 9 bases at J, with 16 bases between the two ends. CDR1 and CDR2 (germline): MNHEY, SMNVEV (reference sequence). The CDR3 here is CASSWAESATQYF. CDR3 DNA: TGTGCCAGCAGTTGGGCCGAATCGGCGACGCAGTACTTC.

V and J are TRBV4-1 and TRBJ1-2; D is unclear. This CDR3 region has 16 residues. Germline CDR1 is MGHRA and CDR2 is YSYEKL. Trimming left V 2 bases short and J 4 bases short, with 17 bases between. CDR3 region: CASSQTPRGSAYGYTF. The CDR3 nucleotides read TGCGCCAGCAGCCAAACCCCCAGAGGGTCGGCCTATGGCTACACCTTC.

The chain combines TRBV5-1 with TRBJ2-3, with D hard to call. In germline, CDR1 is SGHRS, CDR2 YFSETQ. V lost 0 bases to trimming and J lost 2 bases, with 4 bases between them. The CDR3 extends over 13 amino acids. The CDR3, as DNA: TGCGCCAGCAGCTTGGACTACACAGATACGCAGTATTTT. Protein: CASSLDYTDTQYF.

This chain uses TRBV6-5 with TRBJ1-5, with a weak D call TRBD1 (6 bases). The CDR3 spans 14 residues. The ends were cut back, 4 bases at V and 2 bases at J, with 9 bases in the middle. In germline, CDR1 is MNHEY, CDR2 SVGAGI. CDR3 sequence reads: CASSSGAGNQPQHF. In DNA, the CDR3 is TGTGCCAGCAGTTCAGGGGCTGGCAATCAGCCCCAGCATTTT.

This clone was seen once. V is TRBV19 and J is TRBJ2-3, with D unresolved. The CDR3 is 15 amino acids. Germline CDR1 reads LNHDA; CDR2 reads SQIVND (reference sequence). V was pared by 5 bases and J by 2 bases, with 14 bases between. DNA of the CDR3: TGTGCCAGTAGTGCGCCCAGCACAGACACAGATACGCAGTATTTT. Its translation is CASSAPSTDTDTQYF.

The chain uses TRBV7-9 and TRBJ1-5; TRBD1 aligns across 7 bases. This CDR3 is built from 12 residues. CDR1 SEHNR and CDR2 FQNEAQ come from the germline V gene (reference sequence). V shed 6 bases and J 7 bases; nucleotides not matched to a gene: 3. CDR3 nucleotide sequence: TGTGCCAGCAGAACAGGGGAACAGCCCCAGCATTTT. Translated: CASRTGEQPQHF.

This rearrangement joins TRBV11-3 to TRBJ2-2; D gene uncertain. The ends were cut back, 5 bases at V and 1 base at J, with 14 bases in the middle. Germline CDR1 and CDR2: SGHNT and YENEEA. There are 16 residues in the CDR3. The CDR3 coding sequence is TGTGCCAGCAGCCACAGCTATGGCGTGAACACCGGGGAGCTGTTTTTT. This codes for CASSHSYGVNTGELFF.

The chain couples TRBV6-1 to TRBJ1-1, with TRBD1 matching over 7 bases. The germline gives CDR1 MNHNS, CDR2 SASEGT. CDR3 size: 14 residues. The V gene end was trimmed by 6 bases and the J gene end by 5 bases; junction bases not matched to a gene: 9. Here the CDR3 reads CASSNRGPGTEAFF. Written as DNA, the CDR3 is TGTGCCAGCAGCAACAGGGGCCCTGGGACTGAAGCTTTCTTT.

The chain carries TRBV27 and TRBJ2-5, with 9 bases fitting TRBD2. Germline-derived CDR1 and CDR2 are MNHEY and SMNVEV (reference sequence). There are 15 residues in the CDR3. The V segment lost 1 base and the J segment 11 bases; nucleotides outside the gene matches: 11. CDR3 DNA: TGTGCCAGCAGTTTATATAGCGGGAGCCTCCAAGAGCAGTACTTC. This gives the protein CASSLYSGSLQEQYF.

The gene calls are TRBV7-2 and TRBJ2-1; weak D call: TRBD2 (6 bases). CDR1 SGHTA and CDR2 FQGNSA come from the germline V gene. The CDR3 spans 12 residues. V lost 5 bases and J 12 bases, leaving 14 bases between the germline ends. The CDR3 loop is CASSASGGPQFF. The CDR3 bases are TGTGCCAGCAGCGCATCCGGAGGGCCGCAGTTCTTC.

This rearrangement joins TRBV18 to TRBJ2-7, with a tentative D call TRBD2 (6 bases). CDR3 length equals 15 residues. V lost 3 bases to trimming and J lost 0 bases, with 12 bases between them. CDR1 is KGHSH and CDR2 is LQKENI in the germline V gene. The CDR3 DNA sequence: TGTGCCAGCTCACCTAACGCGGGGTCCTCCTACGAGCAGTACTTC. Its translation is CASSPNAGSSYEQYF.

This chain uses TRBV13 with TRBJ2-1; the match to TRBD2 covers 14 bases. The CDR3 contains 18 residues. The ends lost 1 base at V and 10 bases at J; junction bases unmatched: 12. CDR1 PRHDT and CDR2 FYEKMQ come from the germline V gene (reference sequence). The CDR3 DNA reads as TGTGCCAGCAGCTTAGAAGGGGTTGGGACTAGCGGGAGAGGGGAGCAGTTCTTC. Translation gives CASSLEGVGTSGRGEQFF.

The chain uses TRBV9 and TRBJ2-1, with TRBD2 identical over 10 bases. Germline loops: CDR1 SGDLS, CDR2 YYNGEE. The CDR3 extends over 17 amino acids. The V gene end was trimmed by 4 bases and the J gene end by 4 bases; junction bases not matched to a gene: 11. The CDR3 nucleotides read TGTGCCAGCAGCACTTATAGCGGGAGGACGGCGTACAATGAGCAGTTCTTC. Residues: CASSTYSGRTAYNEQFF.

The V and J genes are TRBV6-5 and TRBJ1-4, with D hard to call. The length of the CDR3 is 11 residues. The germline CDR1 and CDR2 sequences are MNHEY and SVGAGI. The V and J ends lost 2 bases and 8 bases respectively, with 3 bases between them. Here the CDR3 DNA reads TGTGCCAGCAGTTACGGCGAAAAACTGTTTTTT. Its translation is CASSYGEKLFF.

This clone has only a few counts. The chain uses TRBV5-1 and TRBJ1-1; 9 bases match TRBD1. CDR1 SGHRS and CDR2 YFSETQ come from the germline V gene. The CDR3 length is 13 residues. V trimming: 5 bases; J trimming: 4 bases; junction bases outside the gene matches: 3. The CDR3 nucleotides read TGCGCCAGCAGGGGACAGGGTAGCACTGAAGCTTTCTTT. Protein sequence: CASRGQGSTEAFF.

This chain uses TRBV6-4 with TRBJ2-3; no clear D. The CDR3 runs to 13 residues. The V end was cut by 2 bases, the J end by 6 bases, with 9 bases between. Germline V gives CDR1 MRHNA, CDR2 SNTAGT. Here the CDR3 reads CASSDDSGDTQYF. The CDR3 nucleotides read TGTGCCAGCAGTGACGACTCCGGCGATACGCAGTATTTT.

The genes are TRBV7-9 and TRBJ1-2, with 7 bases that match TRBD1. Germline trimming cut 2 bases from V and 5 bases from J; bases unmatched to any gene: 5. This CDR3 region has 14 residues. Germline lookup yields CDR1 SEHNR and CDR2 FQNEAQ (reference sequence). Written as DNA, the CDR3 is TGTGCCAGCAGCTTACGGGACAGCTATTATGGCTACACCTTC. Residues: CASSLRDSYYGYTF. The entire variable domain, with the rest obtained from reference TRBV7-9 and TRBJ1-2, is as follows: DTGVSQNPRHKITKRGQNVTFRCDPISEHNRLYWYRQTLGQGPEFLTYFQNEAQLEKSRLLSDRFSAERPKGSFSTLEIQRTEQGDSAMYLCASSLRDSYYGYTFGSGTRLTVV.

The rearrangement joins TRBV11-2 to TRBJ1-2; the D gene is possibly TRBD1 (5 bases). The germline V and J ends were trimmed by 4 bases and 3 bases, with 21 bases remaining between them. The germline V gene has CDR1 SGHAT and CDR2 FQNNGV. The CDR3 runs 17 residues. Here the CDR3 DNA reads TGTGCCAGCAGCTGTCGCAGGGCGGAAAGTGTTTACTATGGCTACACCTTC. Translating gives CASSCRRAESVYYGYTF.

The V and J genes are TRBV19 and TRBJ2-7, with 10 bases lining up with TRBD2. This CDR3 is 15 amino acids long. Trimming cost V 6 bases and J 2 bases; bases outside gene matches: 7. Looked up from germline, CDR1 is LNHDA and CDR2 is SQIVND (reference sequence). CDR3 nucleotides: TGTGCCAGTAGGCAAGCGGGAGGGAAGGCCTACGAGCAGTACTTC. Amino acids: CASRQAGGKAYEQYF.

The chain joins TRBV28 to TRBJ2-1; TRBD1 matches 9 bases. V shed 4 bases and J 8 bases; nucleotides not matched to a gene: 6. Per germline, CDR1 MDHEN and CDR2 SYDVKM. The CDR3 sequence is 14 residues long. Here the CDR3 reads CASSSPTGGDEQFF. The CDR3, as DNA: TGTGCCAGCAGTTCCCCCACAGGGGGCGATGAGCAGTTCTTC.

V and J are TRBV7-3 and TRBJ2-3; D may be TRBD2 (5 bases). Trimming pared 2 bases from V and 4 bases from J, leaving 13 bases between. CDR3 length: 15 amino acids. The germline gives CDR1 SGHTA, CDR2 FQGTGA. CDR3 DNA sequence: TGTGCCAGCAGCTTAGAGGGAGCTTTGGCAGATACGCAGTATTTT. Encoded protein: CASSLEGALADTQYF.

V and J are TRBV4-3 and TRBJ2-1; a weak D match, TRBD2 (6 bases). The V gene lost 4 bases and the J gene lost 1 base, with 11 bases spanning the gap. The CDR3 has 15 amino acids. Per the germline V gene, CDR1 is LGHNA and CDR2 is YSLEER. The CDR3 bases are TGCGCCAGCAGCCCTGAGCGGGTTTCCTACAATGAGCAGTTCTTC. It yields the protein CASSPERVSYNEQFF.

The genes are TRBV6-1 and TRBJ2-7; 10 nucleotides line up with TRBD1. The length of the CDR3 is 14 residues. With 4 bases clipped from V and 6 bases from J, the junction kept 6 bases outside the gene matches. Germline CDR1 and CDR2: MNHNS and SASEGT. As DNA, the CDR3 is TGTGCCAGCAGTGCCGGGACAGGGGCGTTCGAGCAGTACTTC. Translating gives CASSAGTGAFEQYF.

The chain has TRBV11-3 and TRBJ2-7; 7 bases are shared with TRBD1. The J segment lost 1 base and the V segment lost 4 bases, leaving 10 bases of the junction unmatched. CDR3 length: 16 residues. Germline lookup yields CDR1 SGHNT and CDR2 YENEEA. CDR3 nucleotide sequence: TGTGCCAGCAGCTCCGACTCCGGGACAGTTTCCTACGAGCAGTACTTC. Translated: CASSSDSGTVSYEQYF.